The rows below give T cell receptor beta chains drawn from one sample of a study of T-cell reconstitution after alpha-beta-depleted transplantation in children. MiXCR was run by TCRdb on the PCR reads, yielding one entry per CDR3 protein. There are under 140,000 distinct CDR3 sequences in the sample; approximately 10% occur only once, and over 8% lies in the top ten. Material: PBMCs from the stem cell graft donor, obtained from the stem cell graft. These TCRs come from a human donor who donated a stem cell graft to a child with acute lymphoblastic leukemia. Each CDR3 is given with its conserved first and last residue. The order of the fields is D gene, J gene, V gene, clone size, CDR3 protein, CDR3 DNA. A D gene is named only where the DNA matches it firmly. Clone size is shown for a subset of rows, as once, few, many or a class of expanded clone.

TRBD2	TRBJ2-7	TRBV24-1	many	CATSDRLAGLYEQYF	TGTGCCACCAGTGATCGACTAGCGGGGTTGTACGAGCAGTACTTC
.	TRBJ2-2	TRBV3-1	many	CASSQGRATGELFF	TGTGCCAGCAGCCAAGGGCGAGCGACCGGGGAGCTGTTTTTT
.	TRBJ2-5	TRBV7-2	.	CASSLAGLGETQYF	TGTGCCAGCAGCTTAGCGGGGCTCGGGGAGACCCAGTACTTC
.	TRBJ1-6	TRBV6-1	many	CASSRGSGSPLHF	TGTGCCAGCAGCAGAGGGTCTGGTTCACCCCTCCACTTT
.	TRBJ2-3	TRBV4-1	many	CASSQDLGNTQYF	TGCGCCAGCAGCCAAGACCTAGGAAATACGCAGTATTTT
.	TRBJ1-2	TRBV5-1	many	CASSLRASGGQGQESGYTF	TGCGCCAGCAGCTTAAGAGCCTCCGGGGGTCAGGGGCAGGAGTCTGGCTACACCTTC
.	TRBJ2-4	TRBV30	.	CAWRRLDSNEHIQYF	TGTGCCTGGAGACGTCTCGACAGCAATGAGCACATTCAGTACTTC
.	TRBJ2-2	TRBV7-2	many	CAREGGANTGELFF	TGTGCCAGAGAGGGCGGCGCGAACACCGGGGAGCTGTTTTTT
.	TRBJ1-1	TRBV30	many	CAWTQQSEAFF	TGTGCCTGGACGCAACAGAGTGAAGCTTTCTTT
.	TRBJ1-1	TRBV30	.	CAWWGGLEAFF	TGTGCCTGGTGGGGGGGGCTTGAAGCTTTCTTT
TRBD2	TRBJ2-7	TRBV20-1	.	CCASLMRELSLNYEQYF	TGCTGTGCTAGTCTTATGCGGGAGCTTTCCTTAAACTACGAGCAGTACTTC
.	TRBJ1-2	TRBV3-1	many	CASSQETGRGYSGYTF	TGTGCCAGCAGCCAAGAAACAGGGCGAGGGTACTCTGGCTACACCTTC
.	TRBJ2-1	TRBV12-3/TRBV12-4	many	CASKPLTYNEQFF	TGTGCCAGCAAACCCCTTACCTACAATGAGCAGTTCTTC
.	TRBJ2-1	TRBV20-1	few	CSARDREGPYNEQFF	TGCAGTGCTAGAGATAGAGAGGGACCCTACAATGAGCAGTTCTTC
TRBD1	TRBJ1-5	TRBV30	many	CAWSVRTGGNQPQHF	TGTGCCTGGAGTGTAAGGACAGGGGGGAATCAGCCCCAGCATTTT
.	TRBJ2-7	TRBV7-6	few	CASSLDLGQTYEQYF	TGTGCCAGCAGCTTAGACCTGGGACAAACCTACGAGCAGTACTTC
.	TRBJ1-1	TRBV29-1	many	CSARMNTEAFF	TGCAGCGCACGAATGAACACTGAAGCTTTCTTT
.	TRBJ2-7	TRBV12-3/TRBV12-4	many	CASTTETDYEQYF	TGTGCCAGCACGACTGAAACCGACTACGAGCAGTACTTC
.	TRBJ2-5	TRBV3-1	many	CASSQLAEETQYF	TGTGCCAGCAGCCAACTAGCAGAAGAGACCCAGTACTTC
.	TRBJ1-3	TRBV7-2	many	CASSLGVSSGNTIYF	TGTGCCAGCAGCCTAGGGGTATCCTCCGGAAACACCATATATTTT
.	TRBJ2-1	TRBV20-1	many	CSARPAGYSYNEQFF	TGCAGTGCTAGGCCGGCCGGGTACTCCTACAATGAGCAGTTCTTC
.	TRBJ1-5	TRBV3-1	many	CASSLSADGSNQPQHF	TGTGCCAGCAGCCTCTCGGCCGATGGGAGCAATCAGCCCCAGCATTTT
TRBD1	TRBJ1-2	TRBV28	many	CASSYGTGPFYTF	TGTGCCAGCAGTTACGGGACAGGCCCTTTCTACACCTTC
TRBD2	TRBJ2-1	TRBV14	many	CASSQALAGEQFF	TGTGCCAGCAGCCAGGCACTAGCGGGAGAGCAGTTCTTC
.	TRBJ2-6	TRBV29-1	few	CSVVARTGANVLTF	TGCAGCGTTGTTGCCCGGACTGGGGCCAACGTCCTGACTTTC
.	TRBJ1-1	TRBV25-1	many	CASIHSAGRGTEAFF	TGTGCCAGCATTCATTCGGCAGGGCGAGGAACTGAAGCTTTCTTT
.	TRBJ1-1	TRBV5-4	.	CASSLGVAEAFF	TGTGCCAGCAGCTTGGGGGTAGCTGAAGCTTTCTTT
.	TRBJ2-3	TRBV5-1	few	CASSLVAPSTDTQYF	TGCGCCAGCAGCTTGGTGGCACCGAGCACAGATACGCAGTATTTT
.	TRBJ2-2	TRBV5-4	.	CASSLPMGNVRELFF	TGTGCCAGCAGCTTGCCCATGGGTAACGTGCGGGAGCTGTTTTTT
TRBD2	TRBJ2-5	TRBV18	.	CASSPQLAGQETQYF	TGTGCCAGCTCACCCCAACTAGCGGGCCAAGAGACCCAGTACTTC
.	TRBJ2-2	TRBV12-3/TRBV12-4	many	CASSFGQYPTGELFF	TGTGCCAGCAGTTTTGGCCAGTATCCGACCGGGGAGCTGTTTTTT
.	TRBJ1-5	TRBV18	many	CASSPSPRDSQPQHF	TGTGCCAGCTCACCGTCTCCTAGGGATAGTCAGCCCCAGCATTTT
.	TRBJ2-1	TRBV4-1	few	CASGRGDTTYNEQFF	TGCGCCAGCGGCCGTGGGGACACAACCTACAATGAGCAGTTCTTC
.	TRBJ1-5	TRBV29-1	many	CSVEVQINQPQHF	TGCAGCGTCGAGGTACAGATTAATCAGCCCCAGCATTTT
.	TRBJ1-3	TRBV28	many	CASSSGTASGNTIYF	TGTGCCAGCAGTTCTGGGACGGCCTCTGGAAACACCATATATTTT
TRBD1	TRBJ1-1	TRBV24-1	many	CATSERGPNTEAFF	TGTGCCACCAGTGAGAGGGGGCCGAACACTGAAGCTTTCTTT
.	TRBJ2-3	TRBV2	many	CASRGFTDTQYF	TGTGCCAGCAGGGGGTTCACAGATACGCAGTATTTT
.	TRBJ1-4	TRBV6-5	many	CASSYSLSRTEKLFF	TGTGCCAGCAGTTACTCGCTTTCTAGGACTGAAAAACTGTTTTTT
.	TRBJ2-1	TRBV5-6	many	CASSFRRRTNEQFF	TGTGCCAGCAGCTTCCGCCGCAGGACCAATGAGCAGTTCTTC
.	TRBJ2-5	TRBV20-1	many	CSSNTRWTDGSETQYF	TGCAGTTCTAACACCCGGTGGACCGACGGATCGGAGACCCAGTACTTC
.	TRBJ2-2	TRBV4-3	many	CASSPQGDHTGELFF	TGCGCCAGCAGCCCTCAGGGAGATCACACCGGGGAGCTGTTTTTT
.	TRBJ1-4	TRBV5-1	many	CASSFAGLNEKLFF	TGCGCCAGCAGCTTCGCAGGGTTGAATGAAAAACTGTTTTTT
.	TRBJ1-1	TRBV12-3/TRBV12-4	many	CASSLGQLNTEAFF	TGTGCCAGCAGTTTGGGGCAGTTGAACACTGAAGCTTTCTTT
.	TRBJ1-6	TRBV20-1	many	CSVGGGLGPLHF	TGCAGTGTTGGTGGCGGCCTGGGGCCCCTCCACTTT
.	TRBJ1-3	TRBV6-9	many	CASSYKRGSGNTIYF	TGTGCCAGCAGTTACAAGCGGGGCTCTGGAAACACCATATATTTT
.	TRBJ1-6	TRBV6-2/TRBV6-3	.	CASSLVGGSPLHF	TGTGCCAGCAGTTTAGTCGGTGGCTCACCCCTCCACTTT
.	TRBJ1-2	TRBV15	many	CATSRGGPYGYTF	TGTGCCACCAGCAGAGGGGGGCCGTATGGCTACACCTTC
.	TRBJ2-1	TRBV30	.	CAVLDQLLANEQFF	TGTGCCGTATTAGACCAACTTCTAGCAAATGAGCAGTTCTTC
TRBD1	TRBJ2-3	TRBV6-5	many	CASSYSRDRFYTDTQYF	TGTGCCAGCAGTTACTCCCGGGACAGATTCTACACAGATACGCAGTATTTT
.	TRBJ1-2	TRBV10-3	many	CAISDPTANYGYTF	TGTGCCATCAGTGACCCGACAGCTAACTATGGCTACACCTTC
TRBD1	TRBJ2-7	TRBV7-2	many	CASSLLRVRDSLEEGQYF	TGTGCCAGCAGCTTATTAAGGGTACGGGACAGCCTCGAAGAAGGGCAGTACTTC